The 25 T cell receptor beta chains below all came from one sample that was sequenced in a study of control samples from healthy donors and cancer patients. This table comes from immunoSEQ multiplex PCR, and its TCRdb copy is limited to in-frame clones, with some not included. Among 120,000 to 150,000 clones listed, 90% to 95% were seen once. Specimen: blood. The receptors stem from a man aged 40-55 years in good health.

This sequence joins TRBV5-1 and TRBJ1-2; 8 positions match TRBD1. Germline loops: CDR1 SGHRS, CDR2 YFSETQ. Trimming at V came to 4 bases and at J to 2 bases, leaving 4 bases not matched to a gene. CDR3 length: 14 amino acids. The CDR3 is CASSGTGGNYGYTF. The DNA for the CDR3 is TGCGCCAGCAGCGGTACAGGGGGGAACTATGGCTACACCTTC.

The chain links TRBV5-6 to TRBJ2-3, with 9 bases fitting TRBD2. Trimming removed 0 bases from V and 2 bases from J; junction bases left unmatched: 7. The CDR3 totals 17 residues. The germline CDR1 and CDR2 sequences are SGHDT and YYEEEE. The CDR3 sequence is CASSLGRGGLPTDTQYF. The DNA for the CDR3 is TGTGCCAGCAGCTTGGGGCGGGGGGGCCTCCCCACAGATACGCAGTATTTT.

This chain uses TRBV7-2 with TRBJ2-3; D uncertain. Germline CDR1 and CDR2: SGHTA and FQGNSA. CDR3 length: 11 amino acids. V gave up 5 bases and J gave up 7 bases, with 7 bases separating them. CDR3 residues: CASSRLNTQYF. The CDR3 DNA sequence: TGTGCCAGCAGCCGACTTAATACGCAGTATTTT.

The V gene is TRBV24-1, the J gene TRBJ2-1, with TRBD1 identical over 7 bases. The CDR3 extends over 16 amino acids. Germline V gene sequence: CDR1 KGHDR, CDR2 SFDVKD. V lost 4 bases and J lost 2; bases outside the gene matches: 7. The CDR3 bases are TGTGCCACCAGTGAGGGACCGGGACAGACCTACAATGAGCAGTTCTTC. This codes for CATSEGPGQTYNEQFF.

The V call is TRBV10-3, the J call TRBJ1-3; no clear D. The CDR3 covers 13 residues. V lost 9 bases, J lost 0 bases, and 9 bases lay in between. From germline, CDR1 is ENHRY and CDR2 SYGVKD. This CDR3 is CAIISDSGNTIYF. Written as DNA, the CDR3 is TGTGCCATTATCTCTGACTCTGGAAACACCATATATTTT.

The chain joins TRBV15 to TRBJ2-6; 9 positions match TRBD1. After removal of 5 bases from V and 2 bases from J, the junction contained 10 bases not matched to a gene. The germline gives CDR1 LNHNV, CDR2 YYDKDF (reference sequence). The CDR3 has 18 amino acids. In DNA, the CDR3 is TGTGCCACCAGCGGGAGACAGGGGGATACGACTGGGGCCAACGTCCTGACTTTC. This translates into CATSGRQGDTTGANVLTF.

V is TRBV10-3 and J is TRBJ2-7; unclear D gene. Germline V CDR1 and CDR2: ENHRY, SYGVKD. Trimming took 6 bases from V and 7 from J, leaving 16 bases between them. The CDR3 runs to 13 residues. CDR3 protein: CAISKDIGEEQYF. The CDR3 coding sequence is TGTGCCATCAGCAAAGACATAGGTGAAGAGCAGTACTTC.

This clone was seen a handful of times. This chain connects TRBV28 to TRBJ1-5; TRBD1 aligns across 7 bases. The CDR3 loop spans 15 amino acids. The junction had 5 bases not matched to a gene; V was cut back by 1 base and J by 5 bases. Germline CDR1 is MDHEN and CDR2 is SYDVKM. The CDR3 loop is CASSLLQGWDQPQHF. CDR3 bases: TGTGCCAGCAGTTTATTACAGGGGTGGGATCAGCCCCAGCATTTT.

This clone is a singleton in its sample. This chain links TRBV7-9 with TRBJ1-4; a weak D match, TRBD1 (5 bases). Trimming stripped 6 bases from V and 11 bases from J, with 25 bases between. This CDR3 contains 16 residues. CDR1 SEHNR and CDR2 FQNEAQ come from the germline V gene (reference sequence). The CDR3 loop is CASSFSTGTGQVKLFF. The CDR3 DNA reads as TGTGCCAGCAGTTTTTCTACGGGTACGGGGCAAGTGAAACTGTTTTTT.

CDR3 loop: CASSLSISEKLFF. The CDR3, as DNA: TGTGCCAGCAGTTTAAGTATTTCCGAAAAACTGTTTTTT. The chain links TRBV28 to TRBJ1-4, with unresolved D. Trimming left V 2 bases short and J 8 bases short, with 9 bases between. The CDR3 totals 13 residues. Germline V CDR1 and CDR2: MDHEN, SYDVKM.

The chain couples TRBV30 to TRBJ2-5, with 10 nucleotides matching TRBD2. From germline, CDR1 is GTSNPN and CDR2 SVGIG (reference sequence). This CDR3 has 15 amino acids. The trim removed 2 bases at V and 2 bases at J, leaving 5 bases unmatched. CDR3 sequence reads: CAWSRTSGAQETQYF. Written as DNA, the CDR3 is TGTGCCTGGAGTCGAACTAGCGGGGCGCAAGAGACCCAGTACTTC.

V is TRBV7-3 and J is TRBJ2-2; no firm D call. CDR1 and CDR2 from the germline V gene are SGHTA and FQGTGA. The CDR3 sequence is 14 residues long. V was pared by 0 bases and J by 5 bases, with 7 bases between. The CDR3 nucleotides read TGTGCCAGCAGCTTAACGACGGGTACCGGGGAGCTGTTTTTT. Translating gives CASSLTTGTGELFF.

This chain connects TRBV6-5 to TRBJ2-1; no firm D call. Germline values: CDR1 MNHEY, CDR2 SVGAGI. Deletions cut 5 bases from V and 2 bases from J, with 13 bases between. The CDR3 runs 15 residues. The CDR3 loop reads CASSIGRVTYNEQFF. As DNA, the CDR3 is TGTGCCAGCAGTATAGGAAGGGTAACCTACAATGAGCAGTTCTTC.

The gene calls are TRBV10-1 and TRBJ2-3; D is unresolved. The CDR3 totals 12 residues. Germline V CDR1 and CDR2: WNHNN, SYGVQD (reference sequence). Trimming took off 4 bases at V and 4 bases at J, with 6 bases between the two ends. This CDR3 is CASSGSADTQYF. The DNA of the CDR3 is TGCGCCAGCAGTGGGAGTGCAGATACGCAGTATTTT.

This chain uses TRBV13 with TRBJ2-7, with TRBD1 matching over 7 bases. With 5 bases clipped from V and 0 bases from J, the junction kept 4 bases outside the gene matches. Germline assignment: CDR1 PRHDT and CDR2 FYEKMQ (reference sequence). The CDR3 sequence is 14 residues long. This CDR3 is CASSHDRVSYEQYF. The CDR3 DNA is TGTGCCAGCAGCCATGACAGGGTCTCCTACGAGCAGTACTTC.

The rearrangement links TRBV7-3 to TRBJ2-1, with D possibly being TRBD1 (5 bases). With 5 bases removed from V and 6 bases from J, the gap between germline ends came to 17 bases. CDR1 is SGHTA and CDR2 is FQGTGA in the germline V gene. The length of the CDR3 is 15 residues. The CDR3 here is CASSLQGFVSNEQFF. The CDR3 coding sequence is TGTGCCAGCAGCCTCCAGGGCTTCGTTTCCAATGAGCAGTTCTTC.

The rearrangement links TRBV10-2 to TRBJ1-1, with 8 bases identical to TRBD1. Germline V lookup: CDR1 WSHSY, CDR2 SAAADI. V shed 6 bases, J shed 5 bases, and the junction held 5 bases outside the gene matches. The CDR3 spans 13 residues. CDR3 bases: TGCGCCAGCAGGCAGGGGGCTGGTACTGAAGCTTTCTTT. Its translation: CASRQGAGTEAFF.

V is TRBV4-3 and J is TRBJ2-7; tentatively, D is TRBD2 (6 bases). This CDR3 spans 16 amino acids. Germline assignment: CDR1 LGHNA and CDR2 YSLEER. Trimming pared 1 base from V and 4 bases from J, leaving 17 bases between. The CDR3 here is CASSQAHPGGLYEQYF. The CDR3 DNA is TGCGCCAGCAGCCAAGCCCACCCCGGAGGGTTGTACGAGCAGTACTTC.

The chain combines TRBV4-1 with TRBJ2-3, with D possibly matching TRBD2 (5 bases). The germline CDR1 and CDR2 sequences are MGHRA and YSYEKL. The CDR3 is 15 residues long. The V end was cut by 6 bases, the J end by 8 bases, with 21 bases between. The CDR3, as DNA: TGCGCCAGCAGTATCGAGGCGGGCATTGGAGGTACGCAGTATTTT. This sequence encodes CASSIEAGIGGTQYF.

The chain joins TRBV21-1 to TRBJ2-2. TRBV21-1 is recorded as a pseudogene. This CDR3 region has 14 residues. The CDR3: CASCRTSITGELFF. The CDR3 coding sequence is TGTGCCAGCTGCCGGACCTCGATCACCGGGGAGCTGTTTTTT.

CDR3 nucleotide sequence: TGTGCCAGCAGCTTGGACCCCCCAGAGCAGTACTTC. It specifies CASSLDPPEQYF. This chain connects TRBV5-5 to TRBJ2-7; unclear D gene. The length of the CDR3 is 12 residues. V dropped 0 bases and J dropped 7 bases, with 8 bases sitting between them. Per germline, CDR1 SGHKS and CDR2 YYEKEE (reference sequence).

The V call is TRBV12-3 or TRBV12-4, the J call TRBJ2-7, with a weak D call TRBD1 (6 bases). Trimming took off 5 bases at V and 3 bases at J, with 11 bases between the two ends. CDR3 length: 13 amino acids. CDR3 amino acids: CASSRTEYYEQYF. In nucleotides, the CDR3 is TGTGCCAGCAGTAGGACAGAGTACTACGAGCAGTACTTC.

The chain is built from TRBV5-4 and TRBJ2-5; TRBD1 agrees at 7 bases. The trim removed 0 bases at V and 5 bases at J, leaving 7 bases unmatched. The CDR3 runs 15 residues. In germline, CDR1 is SGHNT, CDR2 YYREEE (reference sequence). The CDR3 protein is CASSLEGAVGETQYF. For the CDR3, the DNA is TGTGCCAGCAGCTTGGAGGGGGCGGTTGGGGAGACCCAGTACTTC.

V usage is TRBV27 and J usage is TRBJ1-2; 9 bases agree with TRBD1. Germline loops: CDR1 MNHEY, CDR2 SMNVEV (reference sequence). V shed 4 bases and J 10 bases; nucleotides not matched to a gene: 13. The CDR3 loop spans 15 amino acids. The chain's CDR3 is CASSSGTGLPPIYTF. For the CDR3, the DNA is TGTGCCAGCAGTTCCGGGACAGGGCTCCCTCCCATCTACACCTTC.

This chain uses TRBV29-1 with TRBJ1-5; a weak D match, TRBD1 (6 bases). Per germline, CDR1 SQVTM and CDR2 ANQGSEA. The CDR3 spans 13 residues. The DNA of the CDR3 is TGCAGTCCCAACAGGGAGGGCAATCAGCCCCAGCATTTT. Translating it yields CSPNREGNQPQHF.